This TCR beta chain was captured in a study of cytotoxic CD8 clonotypes in ibrutinib-treated CLL (dated by TCRdb to the early 2020s). For the wider study: The cohort included around 15 treatment-naive and approximately twelve relapsed/refractory patients; 17 to 18 were IGHV unmutated. Longitudinal samples were obtainable from about 30% of the roughly 90 participants in the trial. Responses were partial in some 24 patients and complete in 2; after median around 72 months follow-up, some 15 stayed in remission and some twelve progressed. Cryopreserved peripheral blood mononuclear cells were collected at three points: before therapy, at response, and at either sustained remission or disease progression. The response samples were drawn at a median of roughly twelve months into treatment, with a range of about 6 to 36 months. On average, each sample yielded roughly 250,000 productive templates and around 100,000 productive rearrangements. General conclusions and limits of the study: Sampling times were not matched between sustained-remission and progressing patients, and lymph node repertoires were not studied. Public clonotypes were rare and either shrank or stayed stable during treatment, and the rise in clonality at ibrutinib response reflected expansion of private clonotypes. At ibrutinib response clonality went up, during sustained remission it held steady, and at progression it dropped back toward baseline. Baseline clonality was found to be higher than that of age-matched healthy donors and was strongly correlated with circulating CD8+ T-cell counts.

The goal of deep resolution MiSeq sequencing was a depth between 1 in 1 million and 1 in 200,000 T cells, and coverage averaged 10x per clonotype. The immunoSEQ hsTCRB Kit was used to generate TCR beta libraries. In the authors' own workflow: Data were analyzed with ImmunoSEQ Data Assistant and ImmunoSEQ Analyzer, with V, D and J genes assigned per IMGT definitions. Clonality, which ranges from 0 to 1, was calculated as one minus the normalized Shannon entropy of productive rearrangement frequencies. Only overrepresented clonotypes making up at least 0.05% of the repertoire of each patient were included in the public clonotype analysis. Fewer than 15 age-matched healthy donor repertoires from immuneACCESS served as clonality controls. Held by TCRdb, this immuneACCESS table contains in-frame sequences only and omits some clones. Under half of the omission traces to an unresolved V gene where checked; the cause of the rest is unknown. The DNA was the basis for D and trimming; V, J and clone size are from that table. In all, the sample holds roughly 7,000 clones, and 60% to 80% of those were seen once. The ten largest clones take up about 30% of the sample.

Approximately 2 micrograms of genomic DNA were extracted from cryopreserved PBMCs for TCR beta library preparation. High-throughput TCR beta sequencing was performed on longitudinal blood samples from CLL patients receiving ibrutinib monotherapy. Patients were enrolled in a phase 2 open-label single-center ibrutinib monotherapy trial. Points on this clone: This receptor's antigen is unknown. Base qualities are not at hand, and no much larger clone is one base apart.

CDR1 LNHDA and CDR2 SQIVND were looked up in the germline V gene (reference sequence). Germline trimming: 5 bases from V, 2 bases from J; junction bases outside gene matches: 4. Including cysteine and phenylalanine, the CDR3 has 15 amino acids. Of all the DNA, just the CDR3 is kept, 45 bases in frame from base 1. The sample was PBMCs, taken before ibrutinib treatment. The V gene is TRBV19 and the J gene is TRBJ1-5; TRBD1 matches 9 bases in the middle. This TCR was sampled from a human donor with chronic lymphocytic leukemia. The CDR3 region reads CASSYTGGGNQPQHF. The DNA sequence reads TGTGCCAGTAGTTACACAGGGGGCGGCAATCAGCCCCAGCATTTT.